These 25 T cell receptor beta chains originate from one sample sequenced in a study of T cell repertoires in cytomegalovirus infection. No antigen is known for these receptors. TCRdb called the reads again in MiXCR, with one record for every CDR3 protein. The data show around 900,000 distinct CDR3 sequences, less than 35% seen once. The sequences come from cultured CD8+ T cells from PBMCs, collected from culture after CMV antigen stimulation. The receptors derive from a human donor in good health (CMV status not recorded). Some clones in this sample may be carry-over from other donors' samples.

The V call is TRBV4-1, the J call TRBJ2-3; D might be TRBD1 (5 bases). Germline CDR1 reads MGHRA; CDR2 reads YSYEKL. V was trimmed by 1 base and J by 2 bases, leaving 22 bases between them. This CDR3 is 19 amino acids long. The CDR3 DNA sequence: TGCGCCAGCAGCCAAGCCCTCCGCAGGTGGGGCTCAGTCACAGATACGCAGTATTTT. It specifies CASSQALRRWGSVTDTQYF.

Here the CDR3 reads CAISESEGSSYNEQFF. The CDR3 coding sequence is TGTGCCATCAGTGAGTCGGAGGGGAGCTCCTACAATGAGCAGTTCTTC. This sequence joins TRBV10-3 and TRBJ2-1, with a weak D call TRBD2 (6 bases). CDR1 ENHRY and CDR2 SYGVKD come from the germline V gene. V was trimmed by 0 bases and J by 0 bases, leaving 9 bases between them. CDR3 length: 16 amino acids.

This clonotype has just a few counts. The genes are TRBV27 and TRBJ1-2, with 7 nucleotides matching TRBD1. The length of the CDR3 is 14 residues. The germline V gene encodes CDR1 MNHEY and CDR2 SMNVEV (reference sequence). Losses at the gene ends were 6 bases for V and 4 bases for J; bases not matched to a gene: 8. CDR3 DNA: TGTGCCAGCAGCATAGCCGGGACAGTCTATGGCTACACCTTC. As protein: CASSIAGTVYGYTF.

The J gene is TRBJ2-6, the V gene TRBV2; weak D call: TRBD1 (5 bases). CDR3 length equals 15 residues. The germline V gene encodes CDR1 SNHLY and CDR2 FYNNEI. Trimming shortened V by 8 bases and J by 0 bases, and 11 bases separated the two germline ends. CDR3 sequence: CASGDGASGANVLTF. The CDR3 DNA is TGTGCCAGCGGGGATGGGGCCTCTGGGGCCAACGTCCTGACTTTC.

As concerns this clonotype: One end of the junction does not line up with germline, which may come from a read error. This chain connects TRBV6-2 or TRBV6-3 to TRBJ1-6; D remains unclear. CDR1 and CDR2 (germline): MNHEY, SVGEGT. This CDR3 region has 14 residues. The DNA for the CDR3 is TGTGCCAACAGTTACGCCAGCCTAGATTCACCCCTCCACTTT. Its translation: CANSYASLDSPLHF.

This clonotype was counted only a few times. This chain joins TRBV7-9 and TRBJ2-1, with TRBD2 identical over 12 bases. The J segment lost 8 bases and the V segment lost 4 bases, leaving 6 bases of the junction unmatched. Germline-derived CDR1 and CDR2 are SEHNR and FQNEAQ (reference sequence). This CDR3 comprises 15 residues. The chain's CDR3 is CASSSLAGGRDEQFF. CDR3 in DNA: TGTGCCAGCAGCTCCCTAGCGGGGGGGAGAGATGAGCAGTTCTTC.

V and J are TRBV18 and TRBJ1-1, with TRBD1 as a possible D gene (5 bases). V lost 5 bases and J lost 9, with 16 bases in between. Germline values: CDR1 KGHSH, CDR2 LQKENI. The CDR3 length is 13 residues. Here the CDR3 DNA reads TGTGCCAGCTCAGGAAAGACAGTGGATCAAGCTTTCTTT. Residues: CASSGKTVDQAFF. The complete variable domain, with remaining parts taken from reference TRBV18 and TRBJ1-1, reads NAGVMQNPRHLVRRRGQEARLRCSPMKGHSHVYWYRQLPEEGLKFMVYLQKENIIDESGMPKERFSAEFPKEGPSILRIQQVVRGDSAAYFCASSGKTVDQAFFGQGTRLTVV.

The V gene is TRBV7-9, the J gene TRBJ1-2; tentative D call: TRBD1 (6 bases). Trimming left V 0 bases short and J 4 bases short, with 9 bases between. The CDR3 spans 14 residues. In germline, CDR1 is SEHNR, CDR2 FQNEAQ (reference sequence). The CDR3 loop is CASSLATGVYGYTF. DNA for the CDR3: TGTGCCAGCAGCTTAGCGACAGGCGTCTATGGCTACACCTTC.

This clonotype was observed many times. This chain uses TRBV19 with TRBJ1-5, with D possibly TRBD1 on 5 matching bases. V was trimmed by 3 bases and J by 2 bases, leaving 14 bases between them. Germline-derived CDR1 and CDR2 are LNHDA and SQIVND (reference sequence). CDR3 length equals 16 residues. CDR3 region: CASSMGRGYGNQPQHF. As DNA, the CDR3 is TGTGCCAGTAGTATGGGGCGGGGGTATGGCAATCAGCCCCAGCATTTT.

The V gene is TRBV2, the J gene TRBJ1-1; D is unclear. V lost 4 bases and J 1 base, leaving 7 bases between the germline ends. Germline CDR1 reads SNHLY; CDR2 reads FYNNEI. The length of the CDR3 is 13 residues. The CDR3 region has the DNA TGTGCCAGCAGTGGTTTGGAGAACACTGAAGCTTTCTTT. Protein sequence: CASSGLENTEAFF.

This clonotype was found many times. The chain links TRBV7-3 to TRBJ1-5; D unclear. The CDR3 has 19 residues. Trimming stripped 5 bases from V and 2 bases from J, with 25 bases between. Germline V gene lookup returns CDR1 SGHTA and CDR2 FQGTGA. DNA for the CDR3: TGTGCCAGCAGCCTAGTCCCGGGGTCATTAAGGAGAGGCAATCAGCCCCAGCATTTT. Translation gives CASSLVPGSLRRGNQPQHF.

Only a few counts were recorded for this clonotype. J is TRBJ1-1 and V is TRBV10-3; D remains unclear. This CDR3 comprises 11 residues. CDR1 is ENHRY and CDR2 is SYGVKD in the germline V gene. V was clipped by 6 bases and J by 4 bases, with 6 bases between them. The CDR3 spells CAIREATEAFF. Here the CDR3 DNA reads TGTGCCATCAGGGAGGCCACTGAAGCTTTCTTT.

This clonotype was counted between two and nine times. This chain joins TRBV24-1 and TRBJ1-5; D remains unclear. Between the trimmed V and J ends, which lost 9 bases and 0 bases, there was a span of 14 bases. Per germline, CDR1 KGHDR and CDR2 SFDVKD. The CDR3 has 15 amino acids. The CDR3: CATGWDFNSNQPQHF. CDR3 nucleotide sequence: TGTGCCACCGGCTGGGATTTTAATAGCAATCAGCCCCAGCATTTT.

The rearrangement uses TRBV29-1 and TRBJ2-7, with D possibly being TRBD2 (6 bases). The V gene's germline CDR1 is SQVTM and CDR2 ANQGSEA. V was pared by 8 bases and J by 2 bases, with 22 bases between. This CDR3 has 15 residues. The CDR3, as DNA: TGCAGCCAATCAACAATGGGGGGATTCCCCTACGAGCAGTACGTC. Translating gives CSQSTMGGFPYEQYV.

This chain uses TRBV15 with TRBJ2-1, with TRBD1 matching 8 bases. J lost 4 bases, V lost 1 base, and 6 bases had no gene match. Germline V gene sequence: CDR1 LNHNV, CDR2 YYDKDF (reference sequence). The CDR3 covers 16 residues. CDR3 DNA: TGTGCCACCAGCAGAGGTAGCCAGGGGGCTTACAATGAGCAGTTCTTC. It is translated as CATSRGSQGAYNEQFF. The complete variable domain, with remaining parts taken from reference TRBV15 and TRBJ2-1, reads DAMVIQNPRYQVTQFGKPVTLSCSQTLNHNVMYWYQQKSSQAPKLLFHYYDKDFNNEADTPDNFQSRRPNTSFCFLDIRSPGLGDTAMYLCATSRGSQGAYNEQFFGPGTRLTVL.

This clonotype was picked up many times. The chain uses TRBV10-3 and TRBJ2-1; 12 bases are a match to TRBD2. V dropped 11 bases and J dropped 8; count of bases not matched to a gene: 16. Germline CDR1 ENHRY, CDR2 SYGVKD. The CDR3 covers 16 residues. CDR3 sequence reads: CAAGVALAGGLYEQFF. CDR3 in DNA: TGTGCCGCTGGGGTGGCGCTAGCGGGGGGGCTTTATGAGCAGTTCTTC.

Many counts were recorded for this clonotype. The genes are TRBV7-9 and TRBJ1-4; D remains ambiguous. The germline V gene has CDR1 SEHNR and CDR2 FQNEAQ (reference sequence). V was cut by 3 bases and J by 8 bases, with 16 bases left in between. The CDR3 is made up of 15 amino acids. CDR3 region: CASSFNTQLGEKLFF. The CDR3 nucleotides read TGTGCCAGCAGCTTTAACACTCAATTGGGGGAAAAACTGTTTTTT.

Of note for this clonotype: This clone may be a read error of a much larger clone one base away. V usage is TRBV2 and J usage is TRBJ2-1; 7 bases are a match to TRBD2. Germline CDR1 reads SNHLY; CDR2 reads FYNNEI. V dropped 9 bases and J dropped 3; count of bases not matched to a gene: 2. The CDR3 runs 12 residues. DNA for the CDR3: TGTGCCAGGGGGGGGGACTACAATGAGCAGTTCTTC. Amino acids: CARGGDYNEQFF. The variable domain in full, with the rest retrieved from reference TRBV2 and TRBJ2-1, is EPEVTQTPSHQVTQMGQEVILRCVPISNHLYFYWYRQILGQKVEFLVSFYNNEISEKSEIFDDQFSVERPDGSNFTLKIRSTKLEDSAMYFCARGGDYNEQFFGPGTRLTVL.

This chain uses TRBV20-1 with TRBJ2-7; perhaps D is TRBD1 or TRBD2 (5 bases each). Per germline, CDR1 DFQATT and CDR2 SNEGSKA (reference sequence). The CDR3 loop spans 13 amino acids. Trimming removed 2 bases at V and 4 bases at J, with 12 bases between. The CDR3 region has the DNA TGCAGTGCTAGAAATCTAGGGGAGTACGAGCAGTACGTC. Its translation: CSARNLGEYEQYV.

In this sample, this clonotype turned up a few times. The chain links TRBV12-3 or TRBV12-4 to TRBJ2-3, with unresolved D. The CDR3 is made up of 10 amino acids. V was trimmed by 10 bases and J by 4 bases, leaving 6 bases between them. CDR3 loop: CATSPDTQYF. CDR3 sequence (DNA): TGTGCCACCTCGCCAGATACGCAGTATTTT.

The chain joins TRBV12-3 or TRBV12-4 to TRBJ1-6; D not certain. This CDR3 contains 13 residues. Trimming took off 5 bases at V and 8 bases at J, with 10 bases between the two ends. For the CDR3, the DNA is TGTGCCAGCAGTAGGGAAATCGATTCACCCCTCCACTTT. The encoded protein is CASSREIDSPLHF.

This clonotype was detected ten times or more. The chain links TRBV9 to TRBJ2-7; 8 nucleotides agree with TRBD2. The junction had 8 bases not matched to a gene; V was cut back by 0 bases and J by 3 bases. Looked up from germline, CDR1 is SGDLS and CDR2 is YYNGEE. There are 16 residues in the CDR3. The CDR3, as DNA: TGTGCCAGCAGCGTAGACCCTGAGCGGGGGAACTACGAGCAGTACGTC. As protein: CASSVDPERGNYEQYV.

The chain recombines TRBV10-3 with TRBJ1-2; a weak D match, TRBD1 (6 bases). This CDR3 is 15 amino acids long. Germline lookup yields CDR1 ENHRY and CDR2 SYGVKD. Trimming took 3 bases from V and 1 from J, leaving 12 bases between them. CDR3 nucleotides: TGTGCCATCAGTGACCAGACAGGCGATAACTATGGCTACACCTTC. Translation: CAISDQTGDNYGYTF.

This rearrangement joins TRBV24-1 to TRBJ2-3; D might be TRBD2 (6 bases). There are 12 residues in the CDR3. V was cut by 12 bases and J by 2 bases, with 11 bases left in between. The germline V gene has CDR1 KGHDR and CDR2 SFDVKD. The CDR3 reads CAAGGSTDTQYF. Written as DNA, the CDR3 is TGTGCCGCTGGGGGGTCCACAGATACGCAGTATTTT.

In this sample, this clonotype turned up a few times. CDR3 loop: CASRDRTKQYV. CDR3 coding DNA: TGTGCCAGCAGAGACAGGACGAAGCAGTACGTC. V gene TRBV2 combines with J gene TRBJ2-7, with a tentative D call TRBD1 (6 bases). The CDR3 runs 11 residues. The V end was cut by 6 bases, the J end by 8 bases, with 11 bases between. Germline V gene data show CDR1 as SNHLY and CDR2 as FYNNEI.